Listed here are 30 T cell receptor beta chains from one sample, sequenced in a study of T cell responses to AZD1222 COVID-19 vaccine. Sequencing used immunoSEQ multiplex PCR; TCRdb keeps in-frame clones, though not all of them. This repertoire shows around 150,000 clones, 90% to 95% found once; its top ten account for 1.5% to 2%. This sample comprised peripheral blood, obtained on day 0 of AZD1222 vaccination. These receptor sequences come from an adult in good health.

The V call is TRBV7-2, the J call TRBJ1-2; a possible D gene is TRBD1 (5 bases). V was cut by 3 bases and J by 4 bases, with 12 bases left in between. This CDR3 contains 14 residues. Per the germline V gene, CDR1 is SGHTA and CDR2 is FQGNSA. The CDR3 DNA sequence: TGTGCCAGCAGCTTTACGGACACTACCTATGGCTACACCTTC. It yields the protein CASSFTDTTYGYTF.

This clone was detected a few times. CDR3 in amino acids: CAWAGQLDITYNSPLHF. CDR3 in DNA: TGTGCCTGGGCGGGACAGTTAGACATCACCTATAATTCACCCCTCCACTTT. V gene TRBV30 combines with J gene TRBJ1-6; TRBD1 aligns across 7 bases. Per germline, CDR1 GTSNPN and CDR2 SVGIG (reference sequence). Trimming cost V 5 bases and J 2 bases; bases outside gene matches: 12. The CDR3 is made up of 17 amino acids.

The V gene is TRBV5-1, the J gene TRBJ1-1; TRBD1 might be the D (5 bases). Trimming shortened V by 4 bases and J by 1 base, and 8 bases separated the two germline ends. CDR1 and CDR2 from the germline V gene are SGHRS and YFSETQ. The CDR3 sequence is 13 residues long. CDR3 sequence reads: CASSNQGNTEAFF. DNA for the CDR3: TGCGCCAGCAGCAACCAGGGGAACACTGAAGCTTTCTTT.

The CDR3 DNA reads as TGTGCCAGCAGCCCTGGACTAGCGGGAGGGCCCCGGGTCTCAGAGCGTGAGCAGTTCTTC. It is translated as CASSPGLAGGPRVSEREQFF. The chain recombines TRBV7-3 with TRBJ2-1, with 15 bases aligning to TRBD2. CDR3 size: 20 residues. Looked up from germline, CDR1 is SGHTA and CDR2 is FQGTGA. V lost 5 bases, J lost 9 bases, and 20 bases stayed unmatched.

The gene calls are TRBV27 and TRBJ2-7; D remains unclear. The length of the CDR3 is 10 residues. CDR1 and CDR2 from the germline V gene are MNHEY and SMNVEV (reference sequence). V was pared by 7 bases and J by 1 base, with 2 bases between. The CDR3 DNA follows: TGTGCCAGCAATTCCTACGAGCAGTACTTC. It yields the protein CASNSYEQYF.

The chain links TRBV7-2 to TRBJ1-2; D unresolved. The CDR3 totals 16 residues. The germline gives CDR1 SGHTA, CDR2 FQGNSA. Trimming stripped 0 bases from V and 0 bases from J, with 11 bases between. Here the CDR3 DNA reads TGTGCCAGCAGCTTAGCCCGACCCCTAGCTAACTATGGCTACACCTTC. It codes for CASSLARPLANYGYTF.

The chain has TRBV5-4 and TRBJ1-2; 9 bases fit TRBD1. This CDR3 spans 14 amino acids. Per the germline V gene, CDR1 is SGHNT and CDR2 is YYREEE (reference sequence). V trimming: 4 bases; J trimming: 9 bases; junction bases outside the gene matches: 10. The CDR3 sequence: CASSGRDREVSYTF. CDR3 sequence (DNA): TGTGCCAGCAGCGGGCGGGACAGGGAGGTCAGCTACACCTTC.

The chain uses TRBV7-2 and TRBJ1-5, with D possibly TRBD1 on 6 matching bases. The CDR3 totals 15 residues. Germline lookup yields CDR1 SGHTA and CDR2 FQGNSA. Between the trimmed V and J ends, which lost 1 base and 2 bases, there was a span of 9 bases. The CDR3 DNA is TGTGCCAGCAGCTTAGACAGGGATCGCAATCAGCCCCAGCATTTT. This codes for CASSLDRDRNQPQHF.

The genes are TRBV7-6 and TRBJ2-1; possible D gene TRBD2, 5 bases. The CDR3 sequence is 16 residues long. Trimming shortened V by 5 bases and J by 0 bases, and 14 bases separated the two germline ends. Per the germline V gene, CDR1 is SGHVS and CDR2 is FNYEAQ. CDR3 sequence (DNA): TGTGCCAGCAGCCAGCCCGGAGGAAGCTCCTACAATGAGCAGTTCTTC. This encodes CASSQPGGSSYNEQFF.

The V gene is TRBV9, the J gene TRBJ1-5, with a possible D match to TRBD1 (6 bases). Per germline, CDR1 SGDLS and CDR2 YYNGEE. Deletions cut 1 base from V and 5 bases from J, with 10 bases between. The CDR3 loop spans 14 amino acids. CDR3 nucleotide sequence: TGTGCCAGCAGCGTATCAGGGGCAGATCAGCCCCAGCATTTT. Protein: CASSVSGADQPQHF.

The genes are TRBV6-5 and TRBJ1-2; a weak D match, TRBD1 (5 bases). Germline values: CDR1 MNHEY, CDR2 SVGAGI. The CDR3 spans 14 residues. V lost 5 bases and J 2 bases, leaving 12 bases between the germline ends. This CDR3 reads CASSPGGVNYGYTF. The CDR3 DNA is TGTGCCAGCAGTCCCGGGGGGGTAAACTATGGCTACACCTTC.

V and J are TRBV7-2 and TRBJ2-1, with D possibly TRBD1 on 7 matching bases. CDR3 length equals 15 residues. In germline, CDR1 is SGHTA, CDR2 FQGNSA. V dropped 4 bases and J dropped 8 bases, with 18 bases sitting between them. The CDR3: CASSSRQGTGDEQFF. The CDR3 region has the DNA TGTGCCAGCAGCTCCCGACAGGGAACGGGGGATGAGCAGTTCTTC.

The chain joins TRBV18 to TRBJ1-1, with 9 positions matching TRBD1. V lost 6 bases to trimming and J lost 4 bases; unmatched junction nucleotides: 18. CDR3 length: 18 residues. Germline CDR1 KGHSH, CDR2 LQKENI. CDR3 region: CASSPLWVKDRGGTEAFF. As DNA, the CDR3 is TGTGCCAGCTCCCCTCTTTGGGTAAAGGACAGGGGAGGCACTGAAGCTTTCTTT.

CDR3 in amino acids: CASSLAGETHEQYF. The CDR3 coding sequence is TGTGCCAGCAGCCTAGCGGGAGAGACCCACGAGCAGTACTTC. V and J are TRBV6-2 or TRBV6-3 and TRBJ2-7; 10 positions match TRBD2. The CDR3 is 14 residues long. Germline V gives CDR1 MNHEY, CDR2 SVGEGT. V dropped 6 bases and J dropped 5; count of bases not matched to a gene: 7.

The rearrangement uses TRBV10-3 and TRBJ1-5, with D uncertain. The V gene's germline CDR1 is ENHRY and CDR2 SYGVKD. This CDR3 has 13 amino acids. V dropped 5 bases and J dropped 10 bases, with 15 bases sitting between them. For the CDR3, the DNA is TGTGCCATCAGTCGAGACCGGGATCGACCCCAGCATTTT. Its translation is CAISRDRDRPQHF.

The chain is built from TRBV6-2 or TRBV6-3 and TRBJ1-5, with TRBD1 matching 9 bases. This CDR3 is 19 amino acids long. Germline V CDR1 and CDR2: MNHEY, SVGEGT. V gave up 5 bases and J gave up 5 bases; unmatched junction bases: 19. The CDR3 bases are TGTGCCAGCAGTCACCGTTGGGACAGGGATGGGTTGGGTGATCAGCCCCAGCATTTT. Protein sequence: CASSHRWDRDGLGDQPQHF.

The chain couples TRBV27 to TRBJ1-6; the match to TRBD1 covers 7 bases. Trimming removed 1 base from V and 0 bases from J; junction bases left unmatched: 12. The CDR3 is made up of 20 amino acids. Germline V gives CDR1 MNHEY, CDR2 SMNVEV (reference sequence). CDR3 in amino acids: CASSLYNPDRTSSYNSPLHF. CDR3 nucleotide sequence: TGTGCCAGCAGTTTATATAACCCGGACAGGACGAGCTCCTATAATTCACCCCTCCACTTT.

In its sample, this clone ranks as medium-sized. This sequence joins TRBV19 and TRBJ1-3; no firm D call. The germline V gene has CDR1 LNHDA and CDR2 SQIVND (reference sequence). V was pared by 8 bases and J by 4 bases, with 6 bases between. The CDR3 is made up of 11 amino acids. Written as DNA, the CDR3 is TGTGCCAGTGCCTCGGGAAACACCATATATTTT. It translates to CASASGNTIYF.

CDR3 coding DNA: TGTGCCAGCAGCCCAATTTACTCCTTCACTGAAGCTTTCTTT. Amino acids: CASSPIYSFTEAFF. This chain joins TRBV7-2 and TRBJ1-1; D remains ambiguous. V lost 5 bases and J lost 4, with 14 bases in between. CDR1 is SGHTA and CDR2 is FQGNSA in the germline V gene. This CDR3 has 14 amino acids. Full variable domain (outside the CDR3, taken from reference TRBV7-2 and TRBJ1-1): GAGVSQSPSNKVTEKGKDVELRCDPISGHTALYWYRQSLGQGLEFLIYFQGNSAPDKSGLPSDRFSAERTGGSVSTLTIQRTQQEDSAVYLCASSPIYSFTEAFFGQGTRLTVV.

The rearrangement joins TRBV5-6 to TRBJ2-7; 8 positions agree with TRBD1. The CDR3 is made up of 14 amino acids. With 3 bases clipped from V and 3 bases from J, the junction kept 5 bases outside the gene matches. Per the germline V gene, CDR1 is SGHDT and CDR2 is YYEEEE. The CDR3 DNA is TGTGCCAGCAGCTCAGGGGGCCAGGGCTACGAGCAGTACTTC. Translating gives CASSSGGQGYEQYF.

The rearrangement links TRBV28 to TRBJ2-2, with D possibly TRBD2 on 6 matching bases. Germline CDR1 and CDR2: MDHEN and SYDVKM. Trimming removed 8 bases at V and 0 bases at J, with 13 bases between. There are 15 residues in the CDR3. The CDR3 nucleotides are TGTGCCAGCGTGGGGGGTGGGGCGAACACCGGGGAGCTGTTTTTT. Translated, it gives CASVGGGANTGELFF. Full variable domain (remainder filled in from reference TRBV28 and TRBJ2-2): DVKVTQSSRYLVKRTGEKVFLECVQDMDHENMFWYRQDPGLGLRLIYFSYDVKMKEKGDIPEGYSVSREKKERFSLILESASTNQTSMYLCASVGGGANTGELFFGEGSRLTVL.

The chain is built from TRBV4-2 and TRBJ2-5; D not certain. V was trimmed by 1 base and J by 5 bases, leaving 14 bases between them. This CDR3 is built from 15 residues. Germline V CDR1 and CDR2: LGHNA, YNFKEQ. For the CDR3, the DNA is TGTGCCAGCAGCCAAGGAGACTCTTCCGGGGAGACCCAGTACTTC. This codes for CASSQGDSSGETQYF.

The genes are TRBV27 and TRBJ1-2; unclear D gene. Germline values: CDR1 MNHEY, CDR2 SMNVEV (reference sequence). The CDR3 has 14 amino acids. V was shortened by 3 bases and J by 4 bases, with 12 bases between the two germline ends. The CDR3 bases are TGTGCCAGCAGTTTGGCCGGGCCAGGCTATGGCTACACCTTC. It translates to CASSLAGPGYGYTF.

The V gene is TRBV4-2, the J gene TRBJ1-5, with D unclear. The CDR3 consists of 15 residues. V lost 1 base and J lost 1, with 8 bases in between. Looked up from germline, CDR1 is LGHNA and CDR2 is YNFKEQ. The CDR3 is CASSQGTSSNQPQHF. CDR3 in DNA: TGTGCCAGCAGCCAAGGAACCTCCAGCAATCAGCCCCAGCATTTT.

The chain is built from TRBV7-2 and TRBJ2-1, with D perhaps TRBD2 (5 bases). There are 14 residues in the CDR3. V lost 5 bases and J 3 bases, leaving 11 bases between the germline ends. Germline lookup yields CDR1 SGHTA and CDR2 FQGNSA. The CDR3 spells CASSASRYYNEQFF. CDR3 DNA sequence: TGTGCCAGCAGCGCTAGCCGATACTACAATGAGCAGTTCTTC.

The rearrangement links TRBV27 to TRBJ1-1; D is unclear. The V gene's germline CDR1 is MNHEY and CDR2 SMNVEV (reference sequence). V lost 0 bases to trimming and J lost 7 bases, with 9 bases between them. The CDR3 runs 13 residues. The CDR3: CASSLSYLVEAFF. Here the CDR3 DNA reads TGTGCCAGCAGTTTATCCTACCTGGTTGAAGCTTTCTTT.

The chain recombines TRBV27 with TRBJ2-1, with D maybe TRBD2 (6 bases). Per the germline V gene, CDR1 is MNHEY and CDR2 is SMNVEV (reference sequence). The CDR3 spans 14 residues. Trimming stripped 6 bases from V and 7 bases from J, with 16 bases between. The CDR3 nucleotides read TGTGCCAGCAGCTGGGGCGGGATACAGAATGAGCAGTTCTTC. Its protein product is CASSWGGIQNEQFF.

Here the CDR3 reads CASRSGHPQETQYF. DNA for the CDR3: TGTGCCAGCAGATCGGGACACCCTCAAGAGACCCAGTACTTC. The rearrangement links TRBV6-5 to TRBJ2-5; TRBD1 might be the D (6 bases). Germline values: CDR1 MNHEY, CDR2 SVGAGI. The length of the CDR3 is 14 residues. The V end was cut by 6 bases, the J end by 2 bases, with 13 bases between.

The chain is built from TRBV9 and TRBJ1-3; D gene ambiguous. Germline V gene data show CDR1 as SGDLS and CDR2 as YYNGEE. V lost 4 bases and J 4 bases, leaving 12 bases between the germline ends. The CDR3 extends over 14 amino acids. CDR3 DNA sequence: TGTGCCAGCAGCAACGGGAGGGAAGGAAACACCATATATTTT. Protein sequence: CASSNGREGNTIYF. Supplemented by reference TRBV9 and TRBJ1-3, the full variable domain reads DSGVTQTPKHLITATGQRVTLRCSPRSGDLSVYWYQQSLDQGLQFLIQYYNGEERAKGNILERFSAQQFPDLHSELNLSSLELGDSALYFCASSNGREGNTIYFGEGSWLTVV.

V and J are TRBV28 and TRBJ2-1; 7 nucleotides align to TRBD2. CDR3 length: 16 residues. The germline V gene has CDR1 MDHEN and CDR2 SYDVKM. J was trimmed by 4 bases and V by 5 bases; bases with no gene match: 11. The CDR3 spells CASSTIWQGGYNEQFF. CDR3 in DNA: TGTGCCAGCAGTACCATCTGGCAGGGAGGGTACAATGAGCAGTTCTTC.